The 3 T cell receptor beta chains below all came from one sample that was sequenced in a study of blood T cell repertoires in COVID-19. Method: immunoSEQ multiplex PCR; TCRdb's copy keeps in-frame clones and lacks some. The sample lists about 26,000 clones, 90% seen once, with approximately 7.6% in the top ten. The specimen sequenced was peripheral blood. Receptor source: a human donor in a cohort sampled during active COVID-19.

CDR3 DNA: TGTGCCAGCATTAAGGCAGGGAACACCAATCAGCCCCAGCATTTT. Translated: CASIKAGNTNQPQHF. V is TRBV6-6 and J is TRBJ1-5; D perhaps matches TRBD1 (5 bases). The CDR3 extends over 15 amino acids. CDR1 and CDR2 from the germline V gene are MNHNY and SVGAGI (reference sequence). V was pared by 7 bases and J by 3 bases, with 16 bases between.

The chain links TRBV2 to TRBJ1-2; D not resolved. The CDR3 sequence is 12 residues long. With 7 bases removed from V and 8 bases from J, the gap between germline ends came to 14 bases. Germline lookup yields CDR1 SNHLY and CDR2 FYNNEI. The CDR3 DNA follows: TGTGCCAGCACCTTAAGCATTAACGGCTACACCTTC. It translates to CASTLSINGYTF.

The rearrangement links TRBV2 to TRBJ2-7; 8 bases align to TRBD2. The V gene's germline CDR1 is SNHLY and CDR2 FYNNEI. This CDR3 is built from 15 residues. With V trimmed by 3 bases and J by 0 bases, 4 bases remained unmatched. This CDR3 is CASSETSGGSYEQYF. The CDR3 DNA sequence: TGTGCCAGCAGTGAGACGAGCGGGGGCTCCTACGAGCAGTACTTC.